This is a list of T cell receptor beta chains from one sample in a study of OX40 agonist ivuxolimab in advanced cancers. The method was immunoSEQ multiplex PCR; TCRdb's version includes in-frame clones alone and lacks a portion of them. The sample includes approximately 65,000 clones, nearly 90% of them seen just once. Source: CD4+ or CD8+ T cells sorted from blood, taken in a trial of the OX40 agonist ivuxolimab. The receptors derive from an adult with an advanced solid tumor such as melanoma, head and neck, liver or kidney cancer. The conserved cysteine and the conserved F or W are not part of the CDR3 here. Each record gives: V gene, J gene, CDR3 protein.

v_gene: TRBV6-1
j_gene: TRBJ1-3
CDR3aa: ASSEFPLPGTIGNTIY

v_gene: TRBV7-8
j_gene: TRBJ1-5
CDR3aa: ASSLDGGSSNQPQH

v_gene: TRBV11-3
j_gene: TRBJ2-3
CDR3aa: ASSSRGTVGDTQY

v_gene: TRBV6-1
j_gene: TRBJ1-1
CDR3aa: ASSVTRGNTEAF

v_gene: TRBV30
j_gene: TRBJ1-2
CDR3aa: AWSGYEDGYT

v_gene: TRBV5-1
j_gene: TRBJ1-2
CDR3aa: ASSATGQANYGYT

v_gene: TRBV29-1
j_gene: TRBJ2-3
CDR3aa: SVRETTVDTQY

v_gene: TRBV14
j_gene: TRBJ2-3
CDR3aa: ASSQQGTDTQY

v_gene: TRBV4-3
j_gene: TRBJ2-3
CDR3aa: ASSQLRADTQY

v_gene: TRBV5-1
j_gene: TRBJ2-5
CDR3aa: ASSLVLAGQETQY